The T cell receptor (beta chain) under discussion was sequenced for a study of T-cell reconstitution after alpha-beta-depleted transplantation in children. Study-level results: Counts and diversity of T cells one year after transplant came mostly from newly produced T cells. Alpha-beta T cells present about two months after transplant were reported to originate from several hundred expanded graft clones.

The library targeted TCRbeta and was prepared with unique molecular identifiers. TCRdb redid the calling of the PCR reads with MiXCR, one entry per CDR3 protein. The sample consists of more than 300,000 distinct CDR3 sequences, about a sixth of them appearing once. Germline V gene sequence: CDR1 ENHRY, CDR2 SYGVKD. The CDR3 runs to 13 residues. V lost 10 bases and J 4 bases, leaving 14 bases between the germline ends. This clonotype has ten or more counts. Its antigen is not known. The sample here was PBMCs, mostly from graft donor cells, taken 360 days after TCRalphabeta/CD19-depleted stem cell transplant. The chain is built from TRBV10-3 and TRBJ1-3; D remains ambiguous. The sequence was collected from a male patient aged 2-9 years who had a stem cell transplant for acute lymphoblastic leukemia, so the T cells may come from the graft donor. The CDR3 spells CATHSRSGNTIYF. Here the CDR3 DNA reads TGTGCCACCCACTCTCGATCCGGAAACACCATATATTTT.